A selection of T cell receptor beta chains follows, all from one sample in a study of identical twins. TCRdb re-derived calls from the 5' RACE reads in MiXCR, one entry per CDR3 protein. The sample carries 350,000 to 450,000 distinct CDR3 sequences, around 18% recorded once. Sequencing input: naive T cells sorted from blood. The receptors come from a man in his fifties or sixties in good health. Both conserved end residues are part of each CDR3. The order of the fields is CDR3 DNA, CDR3 protein, V gene, J gene, D gene, clone size. D genes are given only for firm matches. Not all rows give a size; the values are once, few, many and, for expanded clones, a class.

CDR3 DNA: TGCAGTGCGGCTGGGTCTACTACTGGCTACACCTTC; CDR3 protein: CSAAGSTTGYTF; V gene: TRBV20-1; J gene: TRBJ1-2; D gene: .; clone size: few
CDR3 DNA: TGTGCCAGCAGCTTAGGTCCCCACAGGGATGGAAACACCATATATTTT; CDR3 protein: CASSLGPHRDGNTIYF; V gene: TRBV11-2; J gene: TRBJ1-3; D gene: .; clone size: .
CDR3 DNA: TGCAGTGCTAGCGGGAGGGCCGGTCCGCGCACAGATACGCAGTATTTT; CDR3 protein: CSASGRAGPRTDTQYF; V gene: TRBV20-1; J gene: TRBJ2-3; D gene: TRBD2; clone size: many
CDR3 DNA: TGCGCCAGCAGCTTCCTAGCGGGAGGGTACGAGCAGTACTTC; CDR3 protein: CASSFLAGGYEQYF; V gene: TRBV5-1; J gene: TRBJ2-7; D gene: TRBD2; clone size: many
CDR3 DNA: TGCGCCAGCAGCTTGGACGGACAGGGTGTAATCGAAAAACTGTTTTTT; CDR3 protein: CASSLDGQGVIEKLFF; V gene: TRBV5-1; J gene: TRBJ1-4; D gene: TRBD1; clone size: many
CDR3 DNA: TGCGCCAGCAGCCCCTGGGGACGGAGCACAGATACGCAGTATTTT; CDR3 protein: CASSPWGRSTDTQYF; V gene: TRBV5-1; J gene: TRBJ2-3; D gene: .; clone size: many
CDR3 DNA: TGTGCCATCAGTGACTCCGGGGGACTCTCGCCGGCAGAGACCCAGTACTTC; CDR3 protein: CAISDSGGLSPAETQYF; V gene: TRBV10-3; J gene: TRBJ2-5; D gene: .; clone size: many
CDR3 DNA: TGTGCCACCAGCACACACCGGGACCTCGTTATCAAGGTGCAGTACTTC; CDR3 protein: CATSTHRDLVIKVQYF; V gene: TRBV15; J gene: TRBJ2-7; D gene: .; clone size: .
CDR3 DNA: TGCAGTGCTAGAGCCGGGGCGAACACCGGGGAGCTGTTTTTT; CDR3 protein: CSARAGANTGELFF; V gene: TRBV20-1; J gene: TRBJ2-2; D gene: .; clone size: many
CDR3 DNA: TGTGCCAGCAGTTTTCCCCCGACCGGACTCTTAGGGGAGCAGTTCTTC; CDR3 protein: CASSFPPTGLLGEQFF; V gene: TRBV12-3/TRBV12-4; J gene: TRBJ2-1; D gene: .; clone size: .